Sequencing of this T cell receptor (beta chain) was carried out in a study of Graves' ophthalmopathy and Graves' hyperthyroidism. This clonotype was detected ten times or more. The target antigen is unknown. RNA served as the template for amplifying TCR beta CDR3 regions. Second-round multiplex PCR came after a first-round RT-PCR that employed HTBI primers. One entry per CDR3 protein results from TCRdb running MiXCR on the multiplex PCR reads. The table has about 220,000 distinct CDR3 sequences, approximately 21% seen once; the top ten hold roughly 39%. This CDR3 has 11 residues. Per germline, CDR1 MNHNS and CDR2 SASEGT. Trimming took 5 bases from V and 9 from J; bases not matched to a gene: 4. Orbital computed tomography and thyroid ultrasound, along with TRAb, serum thyroxine and clinical symptoms, underpinned diagnosis. Study results and limitations: Most expanded clonotypes in thyroid above 0.001 frequency also showed up in blood.

Material: peripheral blood. This sequence originates from a woman aged 50 to 60 with Graves' ophthalmopathy. The chain recombines TRBV6-1 with TRBJ2-7, with 7 bases matching TRBD1. This chain's CDR3 is CASSTSGGQYF. The CDR3 nucleotides read TGTGCCAGCAGTACATCAGGGGGGCAGTACTTC.